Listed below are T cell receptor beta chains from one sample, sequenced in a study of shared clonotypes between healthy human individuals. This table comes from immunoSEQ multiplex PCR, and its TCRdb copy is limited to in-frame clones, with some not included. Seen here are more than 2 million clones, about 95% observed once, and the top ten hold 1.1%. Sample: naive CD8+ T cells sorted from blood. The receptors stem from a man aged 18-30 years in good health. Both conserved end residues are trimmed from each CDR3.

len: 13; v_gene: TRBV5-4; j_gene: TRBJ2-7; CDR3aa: ASSSTSGRYYEQY
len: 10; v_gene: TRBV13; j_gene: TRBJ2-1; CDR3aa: ASSSFYNEQF
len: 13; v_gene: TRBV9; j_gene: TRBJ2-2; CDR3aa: ASSVGTGEGGELF
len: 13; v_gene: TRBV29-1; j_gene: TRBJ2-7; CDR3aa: SVESEVGTPNEQY
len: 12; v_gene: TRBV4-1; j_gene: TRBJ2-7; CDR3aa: ASSQPWANYEQY
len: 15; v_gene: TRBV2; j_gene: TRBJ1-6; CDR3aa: ASSEWTADDYNSPLH
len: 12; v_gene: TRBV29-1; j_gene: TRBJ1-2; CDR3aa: SVYSGTEGGGYT
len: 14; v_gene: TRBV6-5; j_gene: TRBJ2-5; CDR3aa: ASSYLIRGRQETQY
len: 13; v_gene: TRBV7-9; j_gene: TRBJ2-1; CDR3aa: ASSPRQGRDNEQF
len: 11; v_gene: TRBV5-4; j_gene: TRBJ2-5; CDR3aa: ASSLEGPETQY
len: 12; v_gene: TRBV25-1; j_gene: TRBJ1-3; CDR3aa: ASSGQVTGNTIY
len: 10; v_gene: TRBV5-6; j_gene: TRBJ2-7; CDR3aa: ASSLKEYEQY
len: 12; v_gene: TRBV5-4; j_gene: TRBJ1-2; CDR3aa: ASSSGQKFYGYT
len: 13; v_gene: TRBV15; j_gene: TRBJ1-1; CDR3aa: ATSSPGQGFDEAF
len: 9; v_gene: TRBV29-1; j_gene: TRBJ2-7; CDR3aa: SVETGAEQY
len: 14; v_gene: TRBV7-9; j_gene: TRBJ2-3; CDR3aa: ASSFSGLENTDTQY
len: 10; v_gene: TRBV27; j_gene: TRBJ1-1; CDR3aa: ASRTGNTEAF
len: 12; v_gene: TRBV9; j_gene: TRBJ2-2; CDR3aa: ASSDVGLDGELF
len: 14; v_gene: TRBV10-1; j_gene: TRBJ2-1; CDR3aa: ASSESRTSGYNEQF
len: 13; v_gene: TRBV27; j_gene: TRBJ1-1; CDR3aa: ASSLPPVGDTEAF
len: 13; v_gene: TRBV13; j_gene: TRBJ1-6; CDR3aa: ASSLVGTGNSPLH
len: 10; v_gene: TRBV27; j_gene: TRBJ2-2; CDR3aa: ASSPGTGELF
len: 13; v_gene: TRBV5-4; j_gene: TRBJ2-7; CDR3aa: ASSSREGASYEQY
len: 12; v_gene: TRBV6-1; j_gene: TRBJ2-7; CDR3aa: ASSDRGPSYEQY
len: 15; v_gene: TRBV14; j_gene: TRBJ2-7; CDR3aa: ASSRTGGQGPVNEQY
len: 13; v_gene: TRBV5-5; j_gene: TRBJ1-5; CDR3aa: ASSPSTHSNQPQH
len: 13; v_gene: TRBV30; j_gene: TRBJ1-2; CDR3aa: AWSVGRPSPYGYT
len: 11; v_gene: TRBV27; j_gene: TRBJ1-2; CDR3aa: ASSLLPGGGYT
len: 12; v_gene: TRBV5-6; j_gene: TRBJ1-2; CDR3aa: ASSLGIVGSGYT
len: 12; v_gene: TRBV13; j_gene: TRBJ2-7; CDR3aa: ASSVDRVSYEQY
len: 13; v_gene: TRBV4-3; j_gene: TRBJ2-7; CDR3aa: ASSQDQIGPDEQY
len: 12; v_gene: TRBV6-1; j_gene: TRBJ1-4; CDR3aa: ASSRGGEDEKLF
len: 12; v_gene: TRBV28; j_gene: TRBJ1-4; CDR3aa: ASSLPAGNEKLF
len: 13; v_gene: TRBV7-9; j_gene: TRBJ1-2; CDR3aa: ASSLGVPWGYGYT
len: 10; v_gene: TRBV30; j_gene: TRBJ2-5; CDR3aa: AGGQGLETQY
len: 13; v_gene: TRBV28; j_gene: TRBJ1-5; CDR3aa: ASSPTGTGYQPQH